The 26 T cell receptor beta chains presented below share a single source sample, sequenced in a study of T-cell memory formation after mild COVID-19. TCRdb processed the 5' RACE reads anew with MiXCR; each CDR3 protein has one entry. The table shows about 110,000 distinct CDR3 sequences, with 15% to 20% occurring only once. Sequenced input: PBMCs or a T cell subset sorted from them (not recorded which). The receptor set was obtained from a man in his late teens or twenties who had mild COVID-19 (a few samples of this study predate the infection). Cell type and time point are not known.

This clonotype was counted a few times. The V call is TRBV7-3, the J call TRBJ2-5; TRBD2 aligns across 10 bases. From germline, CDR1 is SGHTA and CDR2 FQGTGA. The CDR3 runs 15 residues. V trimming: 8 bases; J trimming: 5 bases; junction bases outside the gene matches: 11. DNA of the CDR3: TGTGCCAGCGGGCGAAGCGGGGGGGCCGCGGAGACCCAGTACTTC. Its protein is CASGRSGGAAETQYF.

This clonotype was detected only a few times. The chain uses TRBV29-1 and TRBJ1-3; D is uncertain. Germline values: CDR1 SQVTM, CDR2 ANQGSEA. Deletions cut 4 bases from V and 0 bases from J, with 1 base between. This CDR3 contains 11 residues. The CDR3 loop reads CSVASGNTIYF. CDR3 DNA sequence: TGCAGCGTTGCCTCTGGAAACACCATATATTTT.

CDR3 region: CSVDRGHQPQHF. The CDR3 DNA follows: TGCAGCGTTGACAGGGGGCATCAGCCCCAGCATTTT. The chain combines TRBV29-1 with TRBJ1-5; 8 nucleotides align to TRBD1. J was trimmed by 5 bases and V by 3 bases; bases with no gene match: 0. CDR1 is SQVTM and CDR2 is ANQGSEA in the germline V gene. The CDR3 runs to 12 residues. The variable domain in full, completed from reference TRBV29-1 and TRBJ1-5, reads SAVISQKPSRDICQRGTSLTIQCQVDSQVTMMFWYRQQPGQSLTLIATANQGSEATYESGFVIDKFPISRPNLTFSTLTVSNMSPEDSSIYLCSVDRGHQPQHFGDGTRLSIL.

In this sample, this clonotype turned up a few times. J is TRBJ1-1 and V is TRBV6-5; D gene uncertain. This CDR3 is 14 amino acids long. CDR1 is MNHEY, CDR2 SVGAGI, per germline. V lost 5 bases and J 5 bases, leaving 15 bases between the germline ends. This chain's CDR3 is CASSPPRSGTEAFF. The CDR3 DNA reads TGTGCCAGCAGTCCTCCCCGATCGGGGACTGAAGCTTTCTTT.

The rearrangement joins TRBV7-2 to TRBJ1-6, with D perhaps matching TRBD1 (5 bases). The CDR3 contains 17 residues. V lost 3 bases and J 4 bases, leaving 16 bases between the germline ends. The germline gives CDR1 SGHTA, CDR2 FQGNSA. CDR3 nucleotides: TGTGCCAGCAGCTTCGGGGCCTCGGGCCATTATAATTCACCCCTCCACTTT. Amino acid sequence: CASSFGASGHYNSPLHF. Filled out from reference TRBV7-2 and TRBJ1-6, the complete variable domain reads GAGVSQSPSNKVTEKGKDVELRCDPISGHTALYWYRQSLGQGLEFLIYFQGNSAPDKSGLPSDRFSAERTGGSVSTLTIQRTQQEDSAVYLCASSFGASGHYNSPLHFGNGTRLTVT.

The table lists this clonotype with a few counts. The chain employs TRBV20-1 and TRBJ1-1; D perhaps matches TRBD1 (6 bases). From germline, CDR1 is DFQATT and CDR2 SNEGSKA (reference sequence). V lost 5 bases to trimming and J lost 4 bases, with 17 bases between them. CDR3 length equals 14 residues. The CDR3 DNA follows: TGCAGTGCTGGGGGCGGGAATGTGTTCACTGAAGCTTTCTTT. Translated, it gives CSAGGGNVFTEAFF.

CDR3 nucleotides: TGTGCCACCGGGAACCGGGGCGGGACCGGGGAGCTGTTTTTT. This gives the protein CATGNRGGTGELFF. The chain uses TRBV15 and TRBJ2-2, with D perhaps being TRBD1 or TRBD2 (5 bases each). Deletions cut 8 bases from V and 5 bases from J, with 15 bases between. This CDR3 comprises 14 residues. Per germline, CDR1 LNHNV and CDR2 YYDKDF (reference sequence).

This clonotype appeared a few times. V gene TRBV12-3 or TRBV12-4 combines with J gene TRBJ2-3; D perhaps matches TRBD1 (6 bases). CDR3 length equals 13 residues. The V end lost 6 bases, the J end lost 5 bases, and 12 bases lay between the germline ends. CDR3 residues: CASRYGTRDTQYF. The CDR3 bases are TGTGCCAGCAGATACGGGACAAGAGATACGCAGTATTTT.

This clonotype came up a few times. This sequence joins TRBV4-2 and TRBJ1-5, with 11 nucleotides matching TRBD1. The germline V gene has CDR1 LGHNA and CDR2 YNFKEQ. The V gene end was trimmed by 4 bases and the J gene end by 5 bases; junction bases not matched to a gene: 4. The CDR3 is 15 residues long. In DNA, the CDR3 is TGTGCCAGCAGCCCCGGGACAGGGGGACATCAGCCCCAGCATTTT. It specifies CASSPGTGGHQPQHF.

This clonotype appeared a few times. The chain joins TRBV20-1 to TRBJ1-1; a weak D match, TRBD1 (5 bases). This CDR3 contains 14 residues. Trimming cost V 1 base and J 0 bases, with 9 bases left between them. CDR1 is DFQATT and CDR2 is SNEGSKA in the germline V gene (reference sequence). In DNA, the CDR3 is TGCAGTGCTAGAGCAGGGAGCGTGAACACTGAAGCTTTCTTT. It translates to CSARAGSVNTEAFF.

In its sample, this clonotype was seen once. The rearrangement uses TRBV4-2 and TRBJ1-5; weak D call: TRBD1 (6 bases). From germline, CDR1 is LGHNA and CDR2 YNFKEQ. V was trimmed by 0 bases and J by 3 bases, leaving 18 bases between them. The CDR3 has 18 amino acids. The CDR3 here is CASSQDWIGGEDNQPQHF. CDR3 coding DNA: TGTGCCAGCAGCCAAGATTGGATAGGGGGTGAGGACAATCAGCCCCAGCATTTT.

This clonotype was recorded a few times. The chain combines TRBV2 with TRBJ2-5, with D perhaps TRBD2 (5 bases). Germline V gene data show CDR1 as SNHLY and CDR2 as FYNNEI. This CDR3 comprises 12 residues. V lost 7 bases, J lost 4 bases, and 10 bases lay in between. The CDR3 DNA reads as TGTGCCAGCAAGGGTGAGGGAGAGACCCAGTACTTC. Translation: CASKGEGETQYF.

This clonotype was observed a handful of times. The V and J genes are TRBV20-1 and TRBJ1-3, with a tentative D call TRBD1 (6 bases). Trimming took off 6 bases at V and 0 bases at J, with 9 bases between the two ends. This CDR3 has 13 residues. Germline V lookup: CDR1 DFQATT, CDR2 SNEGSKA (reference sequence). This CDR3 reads CSAGAHSGNTIYF. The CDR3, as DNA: TGCAGTGCGGGGGCCCACTCTGGAAACACCATATATTTT.

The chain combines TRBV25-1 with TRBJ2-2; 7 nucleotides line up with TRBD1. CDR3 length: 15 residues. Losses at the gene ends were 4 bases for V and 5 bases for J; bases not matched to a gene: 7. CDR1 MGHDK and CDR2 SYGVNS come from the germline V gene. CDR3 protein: CASSATGERTGELFF. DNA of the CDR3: TGTGCCAGCAGTGCTACAGGGGAAAGGACCGGGGAGCTGTTTTTT.

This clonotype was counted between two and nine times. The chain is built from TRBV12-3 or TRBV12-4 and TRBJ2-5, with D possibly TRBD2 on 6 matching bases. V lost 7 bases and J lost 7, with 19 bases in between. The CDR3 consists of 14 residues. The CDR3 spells CASTHSGARGTQYF. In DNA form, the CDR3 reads TGTGCCAGCACCCACTCCGGGGCGCGGGGGACCCAGTACTTC.

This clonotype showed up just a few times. The CDR3 reads CASKGGGTNTGELFF. Written as DNA, the CDR3 is TGTGCCAGCAAGGGAGGAGGGACTAACACCGGGGAGCTGTTTTTT. J is TRBJ2-2 and V is TRBV7-3, with D possibly being TRBD2 (6 bases). CDR1 SGHTA and CDR2 FQGTGA come from the germline V gene. This CDR3 contains 15 residues. Trimming cost V 7 bases and J 2 bases, with 14 bases left between them.

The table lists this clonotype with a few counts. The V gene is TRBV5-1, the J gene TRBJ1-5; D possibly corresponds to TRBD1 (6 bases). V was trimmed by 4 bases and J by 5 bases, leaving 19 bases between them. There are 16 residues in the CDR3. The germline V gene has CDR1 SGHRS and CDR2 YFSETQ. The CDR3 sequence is CASSPLPTGTYQPQHF. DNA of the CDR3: TGCGCCAGCAGCCCCCTCCCGACAGGTACTTATCAGCCCCAGCATTTT. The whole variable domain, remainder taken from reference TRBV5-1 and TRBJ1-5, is KAGVTQTPRYLIKTRGQQVTLSCSPISGHRSVSWYQQTPGQGLQFLFEYFSETQRNKGNFPGRFSGRQFSNSRSEMNVSTLELGDSALYLCASSPLPTGTYQPQHFGDGTRLSIL.

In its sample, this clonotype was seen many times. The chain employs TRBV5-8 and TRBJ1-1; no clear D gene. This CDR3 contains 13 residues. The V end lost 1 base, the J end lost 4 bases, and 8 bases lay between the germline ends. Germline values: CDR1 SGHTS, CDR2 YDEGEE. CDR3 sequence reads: CASSLIPGTEAFF. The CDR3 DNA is TGTGCCAGCAGCTTGATCCCGGGCACTGAAGCTTTCTTT.

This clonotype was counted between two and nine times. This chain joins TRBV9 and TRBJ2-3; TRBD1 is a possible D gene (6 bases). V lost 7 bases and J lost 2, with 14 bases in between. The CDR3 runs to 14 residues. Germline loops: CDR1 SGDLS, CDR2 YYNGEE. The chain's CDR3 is CASGQQGDTDTQYF. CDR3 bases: TGTGCCAGCGGCCAACAGGGCGACACAGATACGCAGTATTTT.

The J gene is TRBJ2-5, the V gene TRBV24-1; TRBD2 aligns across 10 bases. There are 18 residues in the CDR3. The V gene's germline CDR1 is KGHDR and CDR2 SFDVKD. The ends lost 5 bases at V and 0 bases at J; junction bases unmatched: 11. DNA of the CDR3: TGTGCCACCAGTGGCCCGACCCTACTAGCGGGGTACCAAGAGACCCAGTACTTC. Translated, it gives CATSGPTLLAGYQETQYF.

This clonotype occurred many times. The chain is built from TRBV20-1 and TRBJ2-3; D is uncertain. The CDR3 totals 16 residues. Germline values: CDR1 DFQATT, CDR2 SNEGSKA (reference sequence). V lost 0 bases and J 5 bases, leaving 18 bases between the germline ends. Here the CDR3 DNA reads TGCAGTGCTAGAGATAATTGGCAGACGTCAAGAGATACGCAGTATTTT. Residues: CSARDNWQTSRDTQYF.

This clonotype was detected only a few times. The CDR3 sequence is CASSGEGIRPQHF. CDR3 DNA sequence: TGTGCCAGCAGTGGGGAAGGGATTCGGCCCCAGCATTTT. The chain links TRBV6-1 to TRBJ1-5; D call uncertain. The V gene lost 4 bases and the J gene lost 9 bases, with 13 bases spanning the gap. CDR3 size: 13 residues. Per the germline V gene, CDR1 is MNHNS and CDR2 is SASEGT.

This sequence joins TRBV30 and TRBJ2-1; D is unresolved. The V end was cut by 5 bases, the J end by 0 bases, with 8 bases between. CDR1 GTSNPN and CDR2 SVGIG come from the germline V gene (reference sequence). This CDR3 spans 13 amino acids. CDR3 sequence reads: CAWGVGSYNEQFF. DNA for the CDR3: TGTGCCTGGGGGGTTGGCTCCTACAATGAGCAGTTCTTC.

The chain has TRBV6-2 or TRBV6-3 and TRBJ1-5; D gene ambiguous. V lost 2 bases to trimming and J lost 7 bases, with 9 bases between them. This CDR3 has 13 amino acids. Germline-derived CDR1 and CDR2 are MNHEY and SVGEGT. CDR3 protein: CASSYGGSQPQHF. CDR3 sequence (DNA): TGTGCCAGCAGTTACGGCGGAAGCCAGCCCCAGCATTTT.

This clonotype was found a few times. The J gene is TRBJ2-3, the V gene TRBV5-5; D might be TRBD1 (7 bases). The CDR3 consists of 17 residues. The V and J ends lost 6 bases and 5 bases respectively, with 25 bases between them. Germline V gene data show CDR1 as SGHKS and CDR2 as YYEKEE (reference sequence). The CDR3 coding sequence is TGTGCCAGCACCTCAAAACAGGGGTCGGGGGCGAGAGATACGCAGTATTTT. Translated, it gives CASTSKQGSGARDTQYF.

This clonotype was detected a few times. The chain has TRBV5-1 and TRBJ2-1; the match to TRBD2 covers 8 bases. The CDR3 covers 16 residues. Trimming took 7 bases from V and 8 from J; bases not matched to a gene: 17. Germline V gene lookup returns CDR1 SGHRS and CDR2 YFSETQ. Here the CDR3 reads CASWGIGSGVGYEQFF. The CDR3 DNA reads TGCGCCAGCTGGGGCATCGGTAGCGGGGTGGGCTATGAGCAGTTCTTC.